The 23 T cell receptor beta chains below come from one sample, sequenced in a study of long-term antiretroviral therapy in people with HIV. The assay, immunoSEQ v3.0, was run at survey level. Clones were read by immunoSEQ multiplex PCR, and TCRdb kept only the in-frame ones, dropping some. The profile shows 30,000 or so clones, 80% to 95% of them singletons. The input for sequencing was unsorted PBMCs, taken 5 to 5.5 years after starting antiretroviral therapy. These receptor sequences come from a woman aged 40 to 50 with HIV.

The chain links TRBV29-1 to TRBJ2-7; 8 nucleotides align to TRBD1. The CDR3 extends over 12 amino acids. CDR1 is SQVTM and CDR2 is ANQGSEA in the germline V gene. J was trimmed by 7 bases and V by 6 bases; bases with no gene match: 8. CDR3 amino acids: CSVLRTGSEQYF. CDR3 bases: TGCAGCGTCCTCAGGACAGGGAGTGAGCAGTACTTC.

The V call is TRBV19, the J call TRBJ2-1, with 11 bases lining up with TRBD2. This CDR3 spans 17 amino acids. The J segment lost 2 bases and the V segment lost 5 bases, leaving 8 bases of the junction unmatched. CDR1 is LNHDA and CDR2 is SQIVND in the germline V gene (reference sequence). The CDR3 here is CASSDHHSGGAYNEQFF. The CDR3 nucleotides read TGTGCCAGTAGTGACCACCATAGCGGGGGGGCCTACAATGAGCAGTTCTTC.

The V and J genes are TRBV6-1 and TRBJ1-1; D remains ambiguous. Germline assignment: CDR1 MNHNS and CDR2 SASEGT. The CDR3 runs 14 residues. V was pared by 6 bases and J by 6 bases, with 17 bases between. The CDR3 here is CASSKGLPRPEAFF. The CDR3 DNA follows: TGTGCCAGCAGCAAAGGCCTCCCCCGACCTGAAGCTTTCTTT.

The CDR3 spells CASSWEETQYF. The CDR3 coding sequence is TGTGCCAGCAGCTGGGAGGAGACCCAGTACTTC. The chain recombines TRBV5-6 with TRBJ2-5; possibly TRBD2 for D (5 bases). The V gene lost 3 bases and the J gene lost 5 bases, with 5 bases spanning the gap. Germline-derived CDR1 and CDR2 are SGHDT and YYEEEE. The CDR3 totals 11 residues.

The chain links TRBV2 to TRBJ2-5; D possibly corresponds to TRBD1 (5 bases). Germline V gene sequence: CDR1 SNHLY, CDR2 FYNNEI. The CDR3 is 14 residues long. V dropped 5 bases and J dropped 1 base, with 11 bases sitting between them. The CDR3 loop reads CASSRRTPQETQYF. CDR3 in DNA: TGTGCCAGCAGTCGGCGGACACCCCAAGAGACCCAGTACTTC.

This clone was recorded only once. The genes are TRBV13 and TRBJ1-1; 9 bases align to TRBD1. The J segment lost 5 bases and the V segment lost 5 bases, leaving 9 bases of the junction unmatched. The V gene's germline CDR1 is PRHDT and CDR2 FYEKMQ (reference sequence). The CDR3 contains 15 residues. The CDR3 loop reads CASSNSDRGVTEAFF. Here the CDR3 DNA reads TGTGCCAGCAGCAACTCGGACAGGGGAGTGACTGAAGCTTTCTTT.

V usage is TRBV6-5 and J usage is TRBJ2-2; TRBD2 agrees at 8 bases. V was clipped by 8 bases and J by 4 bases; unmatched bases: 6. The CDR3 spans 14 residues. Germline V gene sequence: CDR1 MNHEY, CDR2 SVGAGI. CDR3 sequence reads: CASRGGWATGELFF. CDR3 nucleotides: TGTGCCAGCCGGGGGGGGTGGGCCACCGGGGAGCTGTTTTTT.

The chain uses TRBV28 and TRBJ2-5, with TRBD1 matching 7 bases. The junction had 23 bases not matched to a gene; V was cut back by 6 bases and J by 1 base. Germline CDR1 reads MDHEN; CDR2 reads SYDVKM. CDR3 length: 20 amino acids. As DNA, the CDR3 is TGTGCCAGCAGGACTCCGGTGGGGGCCTCCAGACAGGGCCGCCAAGAGACCCAGTACTTC. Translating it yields CASRTPVGASRQGRQETQYF.

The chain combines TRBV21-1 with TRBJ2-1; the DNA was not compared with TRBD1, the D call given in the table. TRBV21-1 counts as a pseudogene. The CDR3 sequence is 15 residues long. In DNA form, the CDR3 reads TGTGCCAGCAGCGGGGCTTCCAGCTCCTACAATGAGCAGTTCTTC. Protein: CASSGASSSYNEQFF.

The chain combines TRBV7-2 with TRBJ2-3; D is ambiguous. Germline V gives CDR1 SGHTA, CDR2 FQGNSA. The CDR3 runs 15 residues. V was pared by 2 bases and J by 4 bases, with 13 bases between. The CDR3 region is CASSLLSVAPDTQYF. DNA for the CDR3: TGTGCCAGCAGCTTATTAAGCGTCGCCCCAGATACGCAGTATTTT.

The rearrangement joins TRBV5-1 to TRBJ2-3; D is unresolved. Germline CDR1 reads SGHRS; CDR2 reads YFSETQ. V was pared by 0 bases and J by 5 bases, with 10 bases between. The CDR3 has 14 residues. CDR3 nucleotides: TGCGCCAGCAGCTTGGATAGGGTGAGAGATACGCAGTATTTT. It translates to CASSLDRVRDTQYF.

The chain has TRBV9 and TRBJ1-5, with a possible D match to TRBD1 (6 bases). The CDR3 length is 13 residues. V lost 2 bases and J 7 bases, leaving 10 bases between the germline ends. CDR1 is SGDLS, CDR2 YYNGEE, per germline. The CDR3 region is CASSVSQGQPQHF. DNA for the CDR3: TGTGCCAGCAGCGTTTCGCAGGGGCAGCCCCAGCATTTT. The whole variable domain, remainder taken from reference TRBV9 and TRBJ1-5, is DSGVTQTPKHLITATGQRVTLRCSPRSGDLSVYWYQQSLDQGLQFLIQYYNGEERAKGNILERFSAQQFPDLHSELNLSSLELGDSALYFCASSVSQGQPQHFGDGTRLSIL.

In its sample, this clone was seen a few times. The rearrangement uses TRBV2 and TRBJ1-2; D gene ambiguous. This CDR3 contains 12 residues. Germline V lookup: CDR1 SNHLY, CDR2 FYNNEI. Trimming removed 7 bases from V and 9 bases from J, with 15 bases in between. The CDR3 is CASKPLKDSYTF. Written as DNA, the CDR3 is TGTGCCAGCAAACCCCTTAAAGACAGCTACACCTTC.

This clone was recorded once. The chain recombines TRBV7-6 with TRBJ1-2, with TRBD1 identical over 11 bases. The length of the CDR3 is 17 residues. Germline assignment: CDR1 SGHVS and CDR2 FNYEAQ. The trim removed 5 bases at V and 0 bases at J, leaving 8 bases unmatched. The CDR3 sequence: CASSQGQGAFPNYGYTF. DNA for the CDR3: TGTGCCAGCAGCCAAGGACAGGGGGCCTTCCCTAACTATGGCTACACCTTC.

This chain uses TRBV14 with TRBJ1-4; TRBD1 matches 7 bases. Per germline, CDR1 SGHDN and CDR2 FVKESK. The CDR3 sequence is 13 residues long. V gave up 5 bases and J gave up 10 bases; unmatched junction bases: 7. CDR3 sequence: CASSNWDSPKLFF. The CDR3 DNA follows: TGTGCCAGCAGCAATTGGGACAGCCCAAAACTGTTTTTT.

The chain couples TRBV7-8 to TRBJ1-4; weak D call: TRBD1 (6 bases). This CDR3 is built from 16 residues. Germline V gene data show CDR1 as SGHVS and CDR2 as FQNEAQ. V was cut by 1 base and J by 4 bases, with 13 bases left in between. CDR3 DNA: TGTGCCAGCAGCTTAGGGTCGACAGGTTTTAATGAAAAACTGTTTTTT. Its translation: CASSLGSTGFNEKLFF.

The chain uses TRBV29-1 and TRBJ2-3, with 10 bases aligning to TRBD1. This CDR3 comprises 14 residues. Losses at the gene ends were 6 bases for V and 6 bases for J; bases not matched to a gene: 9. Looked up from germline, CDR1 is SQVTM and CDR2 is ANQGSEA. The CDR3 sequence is CSVAGTGASDTQYF. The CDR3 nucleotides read TGCAGCGTCGCCGGGACAGGGGCGTCTGATACGCAGTATTTT.

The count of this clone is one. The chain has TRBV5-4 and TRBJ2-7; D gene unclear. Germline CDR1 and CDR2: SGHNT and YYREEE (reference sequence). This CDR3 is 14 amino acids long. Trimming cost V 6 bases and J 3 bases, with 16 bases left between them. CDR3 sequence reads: CASTSDAFHYEQYF. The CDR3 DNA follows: TGTGCCAGCACCTCCGACGCCTTCCACTACGAGCAGTACTTC.

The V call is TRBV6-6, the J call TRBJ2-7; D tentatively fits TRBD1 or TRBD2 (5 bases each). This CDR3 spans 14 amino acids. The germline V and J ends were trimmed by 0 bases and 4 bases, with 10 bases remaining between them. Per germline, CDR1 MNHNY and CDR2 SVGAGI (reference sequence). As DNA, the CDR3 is TGTGCCAGCAGTTACTCCGGGACGGGATACGAGCAGTACTTC. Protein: CASSYSGTGYEQYF.

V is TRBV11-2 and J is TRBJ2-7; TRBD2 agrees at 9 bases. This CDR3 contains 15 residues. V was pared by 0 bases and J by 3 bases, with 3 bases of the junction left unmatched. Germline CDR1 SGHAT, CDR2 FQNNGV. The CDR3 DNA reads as TGTGCCAGCAGCTTAGATGCGGGGGGGCTCTACGAGCAGTACTTC. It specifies CASSLDAGGLYEQYF.

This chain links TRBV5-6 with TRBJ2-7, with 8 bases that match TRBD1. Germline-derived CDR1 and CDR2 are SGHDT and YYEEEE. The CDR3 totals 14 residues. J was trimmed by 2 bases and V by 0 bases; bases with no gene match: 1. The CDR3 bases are TGTGCCAGCAGCTTGGTACAGGGGGCCTACGAGCAGTACTTC. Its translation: CASSLVQGAYEQYF.

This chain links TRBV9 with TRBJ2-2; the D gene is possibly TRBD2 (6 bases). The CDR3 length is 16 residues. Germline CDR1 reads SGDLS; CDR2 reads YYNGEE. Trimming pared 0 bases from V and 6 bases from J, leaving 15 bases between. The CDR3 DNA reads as TGTGCCAGCAGCGTAGCTACCGGGACTGTCTCCGGGGAGCTGTTTTTT. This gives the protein CASSVATGTVSGELFF.

Here the CDR3 reads CASSLEGGAASGNTIYF. In DNA, the CDR3 is TGTGCCAGCAGCTTAGAAGGAGGGGCCGCCTCTGGAAACACCATATATTTT. The V call is TRBV7-8, the J call TRBJ1-3; D may be TRBD1 (5 bases). The germline gives CDR1 SGHVS, CDR2 FQNEAQ. This CDR3 spans 17 amino acids. Deletions cut 1 base from V and 0 bases from J, with 13 bases between.